This T cell receptor (beta chain) was found in a study of CD8+CD57+ T cells in acquired aplastic anemia. Study at large: Each DNA sample taken from sorted CD4+ and CD8+ cells came to about 3 ug on average.

An expansion of CD8+CD57+ cells by flow cytometry had been shown in patients chosen for sequencing. Patients were therapy-naive when their blood was sampled. This clonotype was seen a few times. No antigen is known for it. A much bigger clone sits one base away, suggesting this may be a read error. Study-level results: Over 25 CD8+ CDR3 sequences occurred in both the patients and the controls.

Genomic DNA provided the template from which TCR beta VDJ and CDR3 profiles were obtained. One entry per CDR3 protein, called by TCRdb with MiXCR from the reads. The table shows some 180,000 distinct CDR3 sequences, with about three fifths occurring only once. The CDR3 contains 16 residues. Germline lookup yields CDR1 SEHNR and CDR2 FQNEAQ (reference sequence). Sequenced sample: sorted CD4+, CD8+, or CD8+CD57+ T cells (not recorded which) from PBMCs. The clonotype originates from a human donor with aplastic anemia. The gene calls are TRBV7-9 and TRBJ1-2; weak D call: TRBD1 (5 bases). The CDR3 nucleotides read TGTGCCAGCAGCTCCCCCCAGGGAGCACACCTCGTTTCGCGGGTCTTC. Its protein is CASSSPQGAHLVSRVF.